A selection of T cell receptor beta chains follows, all from one sample in a study of CD8 T cells in ankylosing spondylitis. TCRdb re-called the 5' RACE reads with MiXCR, one entry per CDR3 protein. In the table there are about 390,000 distinct CDR3 sequences, more than 20% of which are singletons. Sequencing was carried out using blood, either unsorted or a sorted T cell fraction (not recorded which). These receptors were taken from a male donor with ankylosing spondylitis. Both conserved end residues are part of each CDR3. Fields, in order: V gene, J gene, CDR3 length, clone size, D gene, CDR3 DNA, CDR3 protein. A D gene is named only where the DNA matches it firmly. Expanded clones get a size class; other rows say once, few or many, or leave the size out.

v_call: TRBV4-1
j_call: TRBJ1-4
cdr3_length: 15
clone_size: -
d_call: -
cdr3_nt: TGCGCCAGCAGCCAAGTAGGATGGGGAAATGAAAAACTGTTTTTT
cdr3_aa: CASSQVGWGNEKLFF

v_call: TRBV28
j_call: TRBJ2-2
cdr3_length: 15
clone_size: few
d_call: TRBD2
cdr3_nt: TGTGCCAGCAGTTTTGTTGCGGGAGCGGCCGGGGAGCTGTTTTTT
cdr3_aa: CASSFVAGAAGELFF

v_call: TRBV12-5
j_call: TRBJ2-1
cdr3_length: 18
clone_size: few
d_call: -
cdr3_nt: TGTGCTAGTGACCAAACAGGTGGGAATTCATTGATCTACAATGAGCAGTTCTTC
cdr3_aa: CASDQTGGNSLIYNEQFF

v_call: TRBV5-1
j_call: TRBJ2-1
cdr3_length: 15
clone_size: many
d_call: -
cdr3_nt: TGCGCCAGCAGCAGAGACAGGAGCTCCTACAATGAGCAGTTCTTC
cdr3_aa: CASSRDRSSYNEQFF

v_call: TRBV6-5
j_call: TRBJ2-1
cdr3_length: 17
clone_size: few
d_call: TRBD2
cdr3_nt: TGTGCCAGCAGTTACTCGGCGACTAGCGGGGGGTACAATGAGCAGTTCTTC
cdr3_aa: CASSYSATSGGYNEQFF

v_call: TRBV25-1
j_call: TRBJ2-3
cdr3_length: 17
clone_size: few
d_call: TRBD1
cdr3_nt: TGTGCCAGCAGTTACGAGGTGCCAGGGGGTTCGGCGTATACGCAGTATTTT
cdr3_aa: CASSYEVPGGSAYTQYF

v_call: TRBV30
j_call: TRBJ2-7
cdr3_length: 11
clone_size: -
d_call: TRBD1
cdr3_nt: TGTGCCTGGGGGACAGCCTACGAGCAGTACTTC
cdr3_aa: CAWGTAYEQYF

v_call: TRBV6-5
j_call: TRBJ2-7
cdr3_length: 16
clone_size: few
d_call: -
cdr3_nt: TGTGCCAGCAGTTACTCGGGGGGAGCATTATCCTACGAGCAGTACTTC
cdr3_aa: CASSYSGGALSYEQYF

v_call: TRBV11-3
j_call: TRBJ2-5
cdr3_length: 15
clone_size: few
d_call: -
cdr3_nt: TGTGCCAGCAGCGCCAGTACAGGGGAGGAGGAGACCCAGTACTTC
cdr3_aa: CASSASTGEEETQYF

v_call: TRBV20-1
j_call: TRBJ1-3
cdr3_length: 15
clone_size: -
d_call: TRBD1
cdr3_nt: TGCAGTGCCCTTCCGGGACAGGGAGATGGAAACACCATATATTTT
cdr3_aa: CSALPGQGDGNTIYF

v_call: TRBV5-1
j_call: TRBJ1-1
cdr3_length: 15
clone_size: -
d_call: TRBD1
cdr3_nt: TGCGCCAGCAGCTTGACCCCGACAGGGCTGGCTGAAGCTTTCTTT
cdr3_aa: CASSLTPTGLAEAFF

v_call: TRBV28
j_call: TRBJ2-3
cdr3_length: 13
clone_size: -
d_call: -
cdr3_nt: TGTGCCAGCAGTTTACCAGGGGTGGATACGCAGTATTTT
cdr3_aa: CASSLPGVDTQYF

v_call: TRBV11-2
j_call: TRBJ2-1
cdr3_length: 15
clone_size: few
d_call: -
cdr3_nt: TGTGCCAGCAGCTGGGGGGCCCTCTCCTACAATGAGCAGTTCTTC
cdr3_aa: CASSWGALSYNEQFF

v_call: TRBV5-1
j_call: TRBJ1-4
cdr3_length: 18
clone_size: few
d_call: TRBD1
cdr3_nt: TGCGCCAGCAGCCACGGCGACAGGGGGCGGTCGTCTTCTGAAAAACTGTTTTTT
cdr3_aa: CASSHGDRGRSSSEKLFF

v_call: TRBV5-1
j_call: TRBJ2-1
cdr3_length: 14
clone_size: many
d_call: -
cdr3_nt: TGCGCCAGCAGCTTGACCGGGACCCACAATGAGCAGTTCTTC
cdr3_aa: CASSLTGTHNEQFF

v_call: TRBV7-9
j_call: TRBJ2-7
cdr3_length: 12
clone_size: -
d_call: -
cdr3_nt: TGTGCCAGCAGCACCGACGGGTACGAGCAGTACTTC
cdr3_aa: CASSTDGYEQYF

v_call: TRBV29-1
j_call: TRBJ2-5
cdr3_length: 13
clone_size: few
d_call: TRBD2
cdr3_nt: TGCAGCGGCCTGGGAGCGGGGGAAGAGACCCAGTACTTC
cdr3_aa: CSGLGAGEETQYF

v_call: TRBV20-1
j_call: TRBJ1-4
cdr3_length: 14
clone_size: many
d_call: -
cdr3_nt: TGCAGTGCTAGAGAGAGGCAGGTGAATGAAAAACTGTTTTTT
cdr3_aa: CSARERQVNEKLFF

v_call: TRBV12-3/TRBV12-4
j_call: TRBJ2-2
cdr3_length: 14
clone_size: -
d_call: -
cdr3_nt: TGTGCCAGCACGCCCTTCCCGTCGGGCGGGGAGCTGTTTTTT
cdr3_aa: CASTPFPSGGELFF

v_call: TRBV28
j_call: TRBJ2-1
cdr3_length: 14
clone_size: -
d_call: TRBD2
cdr3_nt: TGTGCCAGCAGTTTGCGGGGAGGGAATTTAGTCCCGTTCTTC
cdr3_aa: CASSLRGGNLVPFF

v_call: TRBV6-2/TRBV6-3
j_call: TRBJ2-1
cdr3_length: 15
clone_size: many
d_call: -
cdr3_nt: TGTGCCAGCAGTTTCCTAGCTCCTTCGTCTGTTGAGCAGTTCTTC
cdr3_aa: CASSFLAPSSVEQFF

v_call: TRBV28
j_call: TRBJ1-5
cdr3_length: 15
clone_size: few
d_call: -
cdr3_nt: TGTGCCAGCAGTTCACAGATCTATAGCAATCAGCCCCAGCATTTT
cdr3_aa: CASSSQIYSNQPQHF

v_call: TRBV28
j_call: TRBJ2-7
cdr3_length: 13
clone_size: few
d_call: -
cdr3_nt: TGTGCCAGCAGTTTTACGGCCCCCTACGAGCAGTACTTC
cdr3_aa: CASSFTAPYEQYF

v_call: TRBV29-1
j_call: TRBJ2-3
cdr3_length: 14
clone_size: -
d_call: -
cdr3_nt: TGCAGCGCCCAGGGGGGGGCGATCACAGATACGCAGTATTTT
cdr3_aa: CSAQGGAITDTQYF

v_call: TRBV6-1
j_call: TRBJ2-1
cdr3_length: 16
clone_size: few
d_call: -
cdr3_nt: TGTGCCAGCAGCCGCACCAAGGGGGAGCGCGACAATGAGCAGTTCTTC
cdr3_aa: CASSRTKGERDNEQFF

v_call: TRBV13
j_call: TRBJ2-3
cdr3_length: 17
clone_size: few
d_call: TRBD1
cdr3_nt: TGTGCCAGCAGCCTCGGGACAGGGGAGGACGGCCCAGATACGCAGTATTTT
cdr3_aa: CASSLGTGEDGPDTQYF

v_call: TRBV2
j_call: TRBJ1-2
cdr3_length: 12
clone_size: few
d_call: TRBD1
cdr3_nt: TGTGCCAGTCGACAGGGGTCCGGCGGCTACACCTTC
cdr3_aa: CASRQGSGGYTF

v_call: TRBV4-3
j_call: TRBJ2-3
cdr3_length: 15
clone_size: -
d_call: -
cdr3_nt: TGCGCCAGCAGCCAAGAGGGGCGGCGCACAGATACGCAGTATTTT
cdr3_aa: CASSQEGRRTDTQYF

v_call: TRBV5-1
j_call: TRBJ2-7
cdr3_length: 14
clone_size: many
d_call: -
cdr3_nt: TGCGCCAGCAGCTTGGACGGGAGCTCCTACGAGCAGTACTTC
cdr3_aa: CASSLDGSSYEQYF

v_call: TRBV19
j_call: TRBJ2-7
cdr3_length: 15
clone_size: -
d_call: -
cdr3_nt: TGTGCCAGTAGTATTGGGCCTAGCGTTTCCTACGAGCAGTACTTC
cdr3_aa: CASSIGPSVSYEQYF

v_call: TRBV5-1
j_call: TRBJ1-5
cdr3_length: 15
clone_size: -
d_call: -
cdr3_nt: TGCGCCAGCAGCTTGGGGCCAGGGTTTGAACAGCCCCAGCATTTT
cdr3_aa: CASSLGPGFEQPQHF

v_call: TRBV25-1
j_call: TRBJ2-3
cdr3_length: 12
clone_size: -
d_call: -
cdr3_nt: TGTGCCAGCAGTATATTCAGAGATACGCAGTATTTT
cdr3_aa: CASSIFRDTQYF

v_call: TRBV5-1
j_call: TRBJ2-3
cdr3_length: 14
clone_size: -
d_call: -
cdr3_nt: TGCGCCAGCAGCTTGGAGCGGGGCACAGATACGCAGTATTTT
cdr3_aa: CASSLERGTDTQYF